Below are 15 T cell receptor beta chains sequenced from a single sample in a study of blood T cell repertoires in COVID-19. Measured with immunoSEQ multiplex PCR; TCRdb has only the in-frame clones, and not every one. The data contain under 30,000 clones, 70% to 90% of them singletons. Sequenced material: peripheral blood. These TCRs come from a human donor in a cohort sampled during active COVID-19.

This chain joins TRBV27 and TRBJ1-4; TRBD1 might be the D (5 bases). Between the trimmed V and J ends, which lost 6 bases and 4 bases, there was a span of 15 bases. In germline, CDR1 is MNHEY, CDR2 SMNVEV (reference sequence). The CDR3 covers 15 residues. The CDR3 nucleotides read TGTGCCAGCAGGGGCAGTAGGGGCGTTAATGAAAAACTGTTTTTT. Encoded protein: CASRGSRGVNEKLFF. The whole variable domain, filled in from reference TRBV27 and TRBJ1-4, reads EAQVTQNPRYLITVTGKKLTVTCSQNMNHEYMSWYRQDPGLGLRQIYYSMNVEVTDKGDVPEGYKVSRKEKRNFPLILESPSPNQTSLYFCASRGSRGVNEKLFFGSGTQLSVL.

The CDR3 DNA reads TGTGCCAGCAGCCGACTAGGAGGCACAGATACGCAGTATTTT. Translating gives CASSRLGGTDTQYF. The chain recombines TRBV3-1 (or the pseudogene TRBV3-2) with TRBJ2-3, with D perhaps TRBD2 (6 bases). This CDR3 has 14 amino acids. The germline CDR1 and CDR2 sequences are LGHDT and YNNKEL (reference sequence). Deletions cut 4 bases from V and 1 base from J, with 9 bases between.

The CDR3 DNA follows: TGTGCCAGCAGCCGCGGACTAGCGGGGGGGCGGTACACCGGGGAGCTGTTTTTT. Its translation is CASSRGLAGGRYTGELFF. J is TRBJ2-2 and V is TRBV7-9; 15 nucleotides agree with TRBD2. The CDR3 runs to 18 residues. The germline V gene has CDR1 SEHNR and CDR2 FQNEAQ (reference sequence). The V gene end was trimmed by 5 bases and the J gene end by 3 bases; junction bases not matched to a gene: 7.

The V gene is TRBV5-1, the J gene TRBJ1-2; 8 positions match TRBD1. The CDR3 length is 15 residues. V shed 4 bases, J shed 4 bases, and the junction held 9 bases outside the gene matches. CDR1 SGHRS and CDR2 YFSETQ come from the germline V gene. In DNA form, the CDR3 reads TGCGCCAGCAGCCCCGGGTTACAGGGGGGCTATGGCTACACCTTC. This translates into CASSPGLQGGYGYTF.

The V and J genes are TRBV30 and TRBJ2-6; perhaps TRBD1 as D (5 bases). V lost 1 base, J lost 4 bases, and 8 bases lay in between. CDR3 length equals 14 residues. Germline lookup yields CDR1 GTSNPN and CDR2 SVGIG (reference sequence). This CDR3 reads CAWSEGLGANVLTF. The CDR3 nucleotides read TGTGCCTGGAGTGAGGGGCTAGGGGCCAACGTCCTGACTTTC.

On this clone: At one end the junction does not follow the germline gene, possibly because of a read error. The V gene is TRBV7-2, the J gene TRBJ2-3; TRBD2 matches 12 bases. Per the germline V gene, CDR1 is SGHTA and CDR2 is FQGNSA. The CDR3 runs 13 residues. CDR3: CASSLLAGGPTSF. The CDR3 nucleotides read TGTGCCAGCAGCCTACTAGCGGGGGGACCTACGTCTTTT. Variable domain in full (rest from reference TRBV7-2 and TRBJ2-3): GAGVSQSPSNKVTEKGKDVELRCDPISGHTALYWYRQSLGQGLEFLIYFQGNSAPDKSGLPSDRFSAERTGGSVSTLTIQRTQQEDSAVYLCASSLLAGGPTSFGPGTRLTVL.

The chain couples TRBV19 to TRBJ2-5; the match to TRBD2 covers 9 bases. The germline V gene has CDR1 LNHDA and CDR2 SQIVND (reference sequence). This CDR3 has 15 amino acids. Losses at the gene ends were 5 bases for V and 2 bases for J; bases not matched to a gene: 6. The DNA of the CDR3 is TGTGCCAGTAGTGGAATCGCGGGGGGGCAAGAGACCCAGTACTTC. Translated: CASSGIAGGQETQYF.

This chain links TRBV2 with TRBJ1-4; 9 nucleotides match TRBD1. Germline loops: CDR1 SNHLY, CDR2 FYNNEI. After removal of 5 bases from V and 8 bases from J, the junction contained 6 bases not matched to a gene. The CDR3 covers 14 residues. The CDR3 nucleotides read TGTGCCAGCAGTTACAGGGGGCTTGACGAAAAACTGTTTTTT. It translates to CASSYRGLDEKLFF.

Note on this clone: The junction does not match germline at one end; this may be a read error. The genes are TRBV15 and TRBJ2-7, with D tentatively TRBD1 (5 bases). This CDR3 region has 14 residues. The germline V gene encodes CDR1 LNHNV and CDR2 YYDKDF (reference sequence). CDR3 in amino acids: CATSGRQLSHEQYF. Written as DNA, the CDR3 is TGTGCCACCAGCGGCCGACAGCTCTCCCACGAGCAGTACTTC.

This clone has only one observation. This chain joins TRBV6-5 and TRBJ1-1, with TRBD1 identical over 7 bases. The V and J ends lost 2 bases and 5 bases, in that order; junction bases with no gene match: 5. The germline CDR1 and CDR2 sequences are MNHEY and SVGAGI. The CDR3 runs to 14 residues. CDR3 DNA sequence: TGTGCCAGCAGTTACCAGGGGGGTAAAACTGAAGCTTTCTTT. Its translation: CASSYQGGKTEAFF.

This clone was seen more than once but under ten times. The chain is built from TRBV6-5 and TRBJ1-1; TRBD1 matches 7 bases. This CDR3 has 14 residues. CDR1 and CDR2 from the germline V gene are MNHEY and SVGAGI. Trimming took 8 bases from V and 1 from J; bases not matched to a gene: 7. CDR3 sequence reads: CASGLRTGNTEAFF. Here the CDR3 DNA reads TGTGCCAGCGGGTTGCGGACAGGGAACACTGAAGCTTTCTTT.

This clone was counted a few times. This chain joins TRBV7-9 and TRBJ2-3; TRBD2 matches 10 bases. The germline CDR1 and CDR2 sequences are SEHNR and FQNEAQ (reference sequence). This CDR3 is built from 16 residues. Unmatched junction bases numbered 4, after V lost 2 bases and J lost 2 bases. CDR3 sequence reads: CASSLLAGATTDTQYF. The CDR3 DNA is TGTGCCAGCAGCTTACTAGCGGGGGCCACCACAGATACGCAGTATTTT. The full variable domain, in which reference TRBV7-9 and TRBJ2-3 provide the parts outside the CDR3, is DTGVSQNPRHKITKRGQNVTFRCDPISEHNRLYWYRQTLGQGPEFLTYFQNEAQLEKSRLLSDRFSAERPKGSFSTLEIQRTEQGDSAMYLCASSLLAGATTDTQYFGPGTRLTVL.

The chain uses TRBV5-1 and TRBJ2-1, with TRBD2 matching 14 bases. This CDR3 spans 16 amino acids. Losses at the gene ends were 3 bases for V and 3 bases for J; bases not matched to a gene: 2. The germline CDR1 and CDR2 sequences are SGHRS and YFSETQ. CDR3 coding DNA: TGCGCCAGCAGCTGGACTAGCGGGGGGTTCTACAATGAGCAGTTCTTC. Translated: CASSWTSGGFYNEQFF.

The chain uses TRBV6-6 and TRBJ1-2, with D unresolved. Germline CDR1 reads MNHNY; CDR2 reads SVGAGI (reference sequence). V was clipped by 0 bases and J by 8 bases, with 13 bases between them. The CDR3 sequence is 14 residues long. This CDR3 is CASSYSEAREGYTF. The CDR3 region has the DNA TGTGCCAGCAGTTACTCGGAGGCTCGAGAGGGCTACACCTTC.

For the CDR3, the DNA is TGTGCCAGCAGCCCCTACCCAAATGACGGGGGGTACCAAGAGACCCAGTACTTC. Protein: CASSPYPNDGGYQETQYF. This chain links TRBV2 with TRBJ2-5, with 7 bases lining up with TRBD2. The germline gives CDR1 SNHLY, CDR2 FYNNEI. Germline trimming cut 6 bases from V and 0 bases from J; bases unmatched to any gene: 16. The CDR3 is 18 residues long.